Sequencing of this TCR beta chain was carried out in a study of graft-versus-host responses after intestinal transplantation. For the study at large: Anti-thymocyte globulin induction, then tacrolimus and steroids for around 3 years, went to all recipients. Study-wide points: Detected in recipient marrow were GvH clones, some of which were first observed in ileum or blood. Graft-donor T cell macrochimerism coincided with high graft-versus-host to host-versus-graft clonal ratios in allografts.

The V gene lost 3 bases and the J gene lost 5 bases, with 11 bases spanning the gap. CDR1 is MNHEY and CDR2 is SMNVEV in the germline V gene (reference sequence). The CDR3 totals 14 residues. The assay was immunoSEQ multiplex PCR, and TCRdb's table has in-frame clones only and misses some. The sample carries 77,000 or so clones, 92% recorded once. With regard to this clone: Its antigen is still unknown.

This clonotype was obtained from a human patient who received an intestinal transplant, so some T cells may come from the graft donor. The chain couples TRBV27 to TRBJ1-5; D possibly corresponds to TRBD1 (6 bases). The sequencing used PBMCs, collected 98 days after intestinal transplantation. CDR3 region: CASSFRGQDQPQHF. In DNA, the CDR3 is TGTGCCAGCAGTTTTCGGGGGCAGGATCAGCCCCAGCATTTT.